The following is a T cell receptor (beta chain) sequence with its context. Its antigen remains unidentified. The data stem from a study of beta chain features in type 1 diabetes. Isolated RNA was reverse transcribed in full, so expressed TCRB transcripts were sequenced. Only in-frame clones appear in the TCRdb table, and some are missing; sequencing was by immunoSEQ multiplex PCR. This sample has under 300,000 clones; approximately 15% occur once, and the top ten carry approximately 0.02%. In germline, CDR1 is SGHVS, CDR2 FQNEAQ. Trimming took 6 bases from V and 6 from J; bases not matched to a gene: 6. The CDR3 consists of 13 residues. The study, taken as a whole, reports: Patients with Type 1 diabetes showed moderately but significantly shorter TCRB CDR3s in all four CD4+ subsets.

The genes are TRBV7-8 and TRBJ2-3; 7 bases align to TRBD2. The sequence derives from a man under 40 with type 1 diabetes. The sample taken for sequencing was naive CD4+ T cells from blood. CDR3 amino acids: CASRGAGTDTQYF. As DNA, the CDR3 is TGTGCCAGCAGGGGAGCGGGAACGGATACGCAGTATTTT.